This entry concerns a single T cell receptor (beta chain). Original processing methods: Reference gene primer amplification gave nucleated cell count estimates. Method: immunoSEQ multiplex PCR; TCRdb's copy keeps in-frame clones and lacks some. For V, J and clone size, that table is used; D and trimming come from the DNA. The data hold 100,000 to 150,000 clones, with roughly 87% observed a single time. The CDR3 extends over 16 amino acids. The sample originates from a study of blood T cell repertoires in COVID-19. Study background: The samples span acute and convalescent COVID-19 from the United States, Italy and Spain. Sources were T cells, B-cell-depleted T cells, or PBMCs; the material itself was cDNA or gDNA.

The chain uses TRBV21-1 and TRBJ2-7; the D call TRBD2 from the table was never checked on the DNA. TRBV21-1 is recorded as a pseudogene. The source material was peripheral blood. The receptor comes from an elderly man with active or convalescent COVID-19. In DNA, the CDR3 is TGTGCCAGCAGCGTTACTAGCGGGAGTGAAGCGTGCGAGCAGTACTTC. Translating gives CASSVTSGSEACEQYF.